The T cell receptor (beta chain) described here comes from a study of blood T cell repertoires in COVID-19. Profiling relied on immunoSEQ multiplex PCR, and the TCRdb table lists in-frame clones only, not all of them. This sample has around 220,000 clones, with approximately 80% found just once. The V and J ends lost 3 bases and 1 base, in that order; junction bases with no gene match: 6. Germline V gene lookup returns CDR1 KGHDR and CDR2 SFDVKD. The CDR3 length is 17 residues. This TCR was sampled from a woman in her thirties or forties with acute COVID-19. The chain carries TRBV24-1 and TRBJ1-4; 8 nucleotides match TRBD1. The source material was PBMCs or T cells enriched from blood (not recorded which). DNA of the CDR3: TGTGCCACCAGTGATAGAGCCGGACAGGGAACTAATGAAAAACTGTTTTTT. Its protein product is CATSDRAGQGTNEKLFF.